One and the same sample provided the 16 T cell receptor beta chains below, sequenced in a study of radiotherapy plus CTLA-4 blockade in lung cancer (dated by TCRdb to 2016 to 2018). The method behind the library was the immunoSEQ multiplex PCR assay. TCRdb took this table from immuneACCESS and kept in-frame rearrangements with V and J called. Such tables lack part of the clones; where checked against another copy, unresolved V genes explain under half of the gap, and the rest is unexplained. Recorded for this sample are approximately 77,000 clones; less than 85% of them occurred a single time. 0.65% to 0.85% of the sample belongs to the ten largest clones. Specimen: peripheral blood, collected from a patient treated with radiotherapy plus ipilimumab. All receptors derive from a human donor with non-small cell lung cancer who had stable disease on radiotherapy plus ipilimumab.

The rearrangement joins TRBV30 to TRBJ2-3; the D gene is possibly TRBD2 (5 bases). Germline-derived CDR1 and CDR2 are GTSNPN and SVGIG (reference sequence). The V end lost 4 bases, the J end lost 5 bases, and 16 bases lay between the germline ends. The CDR3 length is 14 residues. DNA of the CDR3: TGTGCCTGGATACCTCCGTCAAGCGGAGATACGCAGTATTTT. As protein: CAWIPPSSGDTQYF.

The chain combines TRBV27 with TRBJ2-7, with 7 bases lining up with TRBD1. The length of the CDR3 is 14 residues. V lost 3 bases to trimming and J lost 5 bases; unmatched junction nucleotides: 7. Germline values: CDR1 MNHEY, CDR2 SMNVEV (reference sequence). For the CDR3, the DNA is TGTGCCAGCAGTTTTAGACAGGGCATCGACGAGCAGTACTTC. This gives the protein CASSFRQGIDEQYF.

This sequence joins TRBV28 and TRBJ2-3; D ambiguous. Germline V gives CDR1 MDHEN, CDR2 SYDVKM. This CDR3 region has 13 residues. V was cut by 6 bases and J by 4 bases, with 11 bases left in between. This CDR3 is CASRKAGSDTQYF. CDR3 nucleotides: TGTGCCAGCAGGAAGGCAGGATCAGATACGCAGTATTTT. Using reference TRBV28 and TRBJ2-3 for the parts outside the CDR3, the full variable domain is DVKVTQSSRYLVKRTGEKVFLECVQDMDHENMFWYRQDPGLGLRLIYFSYDVKMKEKGDIPEGYSVSREKKERFSLILESASTNQTSMYLCASRKAGSDTQYFGPGTRLTVL.

The chain combines TRBV2 with TRBJ1-2; 7 bases map to TRBD1. This CDR3 has 12 residues. V dropped 7 bases and J dropped 4; count of bases not matched to a gene: 3. From germline, CDR1 is SNHLY and CDR2 FYNNEI. The CDR3 spells CASNDRAYGYTF. The DNA of the CDR3 is TGTGCCAGCAACGACAGGGCCTATGGCTACACCTTC.

The chain links TRBV5-1 to TRBJ2-6; perhaps TRBD2 as D (7 bases). The CDR3 is 18 residues long. V was shortened by 0 bases and J by 4 bases, with 17 bases between the two germline ends. Per the germline V gene, CDR1 is SGHRS and CDR2 is YFSETQ. For the CDR3, the DNA is TGCGCCAGCAGCTTGGCCTCCCGGGGGGCGTCAGGGGCCAACGTCCTGACTTTC. Translation: CASSLASRGASGANVLTF.

The chain links TRBV7-2 to TRBJ1-2; maybe TRBD1 (5 bases). V was pared by 1 base and J by 6 bases, with 12 bases between. CDR1 and CDR2 (germline): SGHTA, FQGNSA. The CDR3 is made up of 14 amino acids. In nucleotides, the CDR3 is TGTGCCAGCAGCTTAGTCAGGGCAGGGAATGGCTACACCTTC. Translation gives CASSLVRAGNGYTF.

This chain joins TRBV11-2 and TRBJ2-3; D is perhaps TRBD1 (6 bases). The length of the CDR3 is 15 residues. Between the trimmed V and J ends, which lost 1 base and 2 bases, there was a span of 10 bases. Per the germline V gene, CDR1 is SGHAT and CDR2 is FQNNGV. Written as DNA, the CDR3 is TGTGCCAGCAGCTTAGGACAGGACCTCACAGATACGCAGTATTTT. Protein product: CASSLGQDLTDTQYF.

The chain joins TRBV27 to TRBJ1-6; perhaps TRBD1 as D (6 bases). Trimming pared 5 bases from V and 6 bases from J, leaving 14 bases between. The CDR3 spans 15 residues. CDR1 is MNHEY and CDR2 is SMNVEV in the germline V gene (reference sequence). The CDR3 bases are TGTGCCAGCAGTCCCGGCTGGACAGCTAATTCACCCCTCCACTTT. This codes for CASSPGWTANSPLHF.

This chain links TRBV25-1 with TRBJ2-7; 11 nucleotides align to TRBD2. The germline V gene encodes CDR1 MGHDK and CDR2 SYGVNS. CDR3 length: 13 residues. V lost 6 bases to trimming and J lost 2 bases; unmatched junction nucleotides: 0. The CDR3 bases are TGTGCCAGCAGGACTAGCGGGACCTACGAGCAGTACTTC. Its translation: CASRTSGTYEQYF.

J is TRBJ1-3 and V is TRBV28; tentatively, D is TRBD1 (6 bases). This CDR3 is built from 17 residues. Germline V gene sequence: CDR1 MDHEN, CDR2 SYDVKM. Trimming shortened V by 4 bases and J by 2 bases, and 18 bases separated the two germline ends. CDR3 sequence (DNA): TGTGCCAGCAGTTCGCTTCATGGGGGCCTCCCTGGAAACACCATATATTTT. Its translation is CASSSLHGGLPGNTIYF.

The rearrangement joins TRBV28 to TRBJ2-7, with 10 bases identical to TRBD2. Looked up from germline, CDR1 is MDHEN and CDR2 is SYDVKM. V was pared by 2 bases and J by 4 bases, with 11 bases of the junction left unmatched. This CDR3 comprises 17 residues. The CDR3 nucleotides read TGTGCCAGCAGTTTAAGTTGGGCTAGCGGGAGAATATACGAGCAGTACTTC. Its protein is CASSLSWASGRIYEQYF.

The chain couples TRBV21-1 to TRBJ2-7; the table's D call of TRBD1 was not tested on the DNA. TRBV21-1 counts as a pseudogene. This CDR3 spans 19 amino acids. The CDR3 bases are TGTGCCAGCAGCAAAGGGGACAGGGTCCTCAAGCGGAGTAGGAACGAGCAGTACTTC. This codes for CASSKGDRVLKRSRNEQYF.

The J gene is TRBJ2-5, the V gene TRBV14; possible D gene TRBD2, 7 bases. This CDR3 has 15 residues. Germline CDR1 SGHDN, CDR2 FVKESK. V gave up 1 base and J gave up 2 bases, with 11 bases separating them. The CDR3 loop is CASSQVRGPQETQYF. In DNA, the CDR3 is TGTGCCAGCAGCCAAGTGCGGGGGCCTCAAGAGACCCAGTACTTC. The whole variable domain, remainder taken from reference TRBV14 and TRBJ2-5, is EAGVTQFPSHSVIEKGQTVTLRCDPISGHDNLYWYRRVMGKEIKFLLHFVKESKQDESGMPNNRFLAERTGGTYSTLKVQPAELEDSGVYFCASSQVRGPQETQYFGPGTRLLVL.

The J gene is TRBJ1-2, the V gene TRBV7-2; no clear D gene. This CDR3 has 15 amino acids. Per germline, CDR1 SGHTA and CDR2 FQGNSA. V lost 1 base, J lost 0 bases, and 9 bases lay in between. This CDR3 is CASSLGVGANYGYTF. The CDR3 coding sequence is TGTGCCAGCAGCTTAGGGGTCGGGGCTAACTATGGCTACACCTTC.

The rearrangement uses TRBV6-1 and TRBJ1-3; the D gene is possibly TRBD1 (6 bases). Germline V gene data show CDR1 as MNHNS and CDR2 as SASEGT. The length of the CDR3 is 14 residues. Trimming removed 2 bases from V and 4 bases from J, with 9 bases in between. CDR3 bases: TGTGCCAGCAGTGAAAACAGGGCAGGAAACACCATATATTTT. Translating gives CASSENRAGNTIYF.

The genes are TRBV7-2 and TRBJ2-3; no reliable D call. Germline V lookup: CDR1 SGHTA, CDR2 FQGNSA. This CDR3 region has 14 residues. Trimming took 5 bases from V and 6 from J, leaving 15 bases between them. CDR3 coding DNA: TGTGCCAGCAGCCGCTTTGGGCCTAAGGATACGCAGTATTTT. Its translation: CASSRFGPKDTQYF.